Listed below are T cell receptor beta chains from one sample, sequenced in a study of blood T cells in healthy people across ages. TCRdb re-derived calls from the 5' RACE reads in MiXCR, one entry per CDR3 protein. The sample lists 1,100,000 or so distinct CDR3 sequences, more than 40% seen once, with about 19% in the top ten. Sequences were obtained from blood. The receptors were gathered from an older woman in good health. Each CDR3 is given with its conserved first and last residue. Each record gives: CDR3 protein, D gene, J gene, clone size, V gene. D genes are given only for firm matches. The size field is filled for only some rows; it gives once, few, many or a size class.

CASSPPSAGNEQYF . TRBJ2-7 . TRBV18
CATSRVATDYEQYF . . . TRBV15
CASSESRNEQFF . TRBJ2-1 . TRBV25-1
CASSLEHGGVSEQYF TRBD2 . . TRBV5-1
CAIGGTSGRVREQYF TRBD2 TRBJ2-7 many TRBV10-3
CASSSPGPDVKEQFF . TRBJ2-1 . TRBV13
CASSTWGQVYYEQYF TRBD1 TRBJ2-7 few TRBV11-2
CASSLSGPIYNEQFF . TRBJ2-1 . TRBV7-9
CASRPRGSTNEKLFF . TRBJ1-4 . TRBV2
CAWTQTGGVQPQHF . TRBJ1-5 . TRBV30
CASSSAGGGGYTF . TRBJ1-2 few TRBV27
CASSTGTSAYEQYF . TRBJ2-7 . TRBV5-1
CASSYSSTRYNNEQFF . TRBJ2-1 . TRBV6-5
CASSYLKGSTDTQYF . TRBJ2-3 . TRBV5-6
CSVRTGLDEQYF TRBD1 TRBJ2-7 few TRBV29-1
CSALDRVTYNGQFF TRBD1 TRBJ2-1 . TRBV20-1
CASSTYQGALETQYF TRBD1 . . TRBV5-1
CASSLIGIEQYF . TRBJ2-7 . TRBV11-2
CAISVQGAYNEQFF TRBD1 TRBJ2-1 . TRBV10-3
CSARGAGTVIYGYTF TRBD1 TRBJ1-2 . TRBV20-1
CASSGPGQKRYEQYF TRBD1 . . TRBV25-1
CSVGTGVETQYF TRBD1 TRBJ2-5 few TRBV29-1
CASRDLLGPGPAHYGYTF . TRBJ1-2 few TRBV12-3/TRBV12-4
CASSAGTSGLQETQYF TRBD2 TRBJ2-5 . TRBV28
CSVEEPLLNEQFF . TRBJ2-1 . TRBV29-1
CASSTGTGVALHF TRBD1 TRBJ1-6 few TRBV12-3/TRBV12-4